Below are 19 T cell receptor beta chains sequenced from a single sample in a study of shared clonotypes between healthy human individuals. Method: immunoSEQ multiplex PCR; TCRdb's copy keeps in-frame clones and lacks some. Of about 2 million clones listed, roughly 95% are singletons. Sequencing was carried out using naive CD4+ T cells sorted from blood. Subset here: CD45RA+ positively selected. Every receptor here comes from a man between 18 and 35 years old in good health.

This clone occurred once. This rearrangement joins TRBV4-1 to TRBJ2-1, with 14 bases lining up with TRBD2. There are 15 residues in the CDR3. Trimming cost V 0 bases and J 10 bases; bases outside gene matches: 2. Germline assignment: CDR1 MGHRA and CDR2 YSYEKL. CDR3 sequence: CASSQDRLAGGEQFF. The CDR3 region has the DNA TGCGCCAGCAGCCAAGATCGACTAGCGGGAGGGGAGCAGTTCTTC.

This clone showed up just once. This rearrangement joins TRBV18 to TRBJ1-5, with TRBD1 matching 11 bases. This CDR3 spans 15 amino acids. Trimming cost V 6 bases and J 7 bases; bases outside gene matches: 8. The germline V gene encodes CDR1 KGHSH and CDR2 LQKENI. The CDR3 reads CASSRGQGAGQPQHF. The CDR3 DNA reads TGTGCCAGCTCCCGCGGACAGGGGGCGGGACAGCCCCAGCATTTT.

The chain couples TRBV30 to TRBJ2-5; 8 nucleotides agree with TRBD1. The CDR3 runs 16 residues. The trim removed 0 bases at V and 2 bases at J, leaving 8 bases unmatched. Germline V lookup: CDR1 GTSNPN, CDR2 SVGIG (reference sequence). The CDR3 loop reads CAWSVPRTGQQETQYF. CDR3 sequence (DNA): TGTGCCTGGAGTGTACCCCGGACAGGGCAACAAGAGACCCAGTACTTC.

The chain couples TRBV2 to TRBJ2-7; D remains ambiguous. Trimming pared 8 bases from V and 3 bases from J, leaving 8 bases between. Germline loops: CDR1 SNHLY, CDR2 FYNNEI. The CDR3 is made up of 11 amino acids. CDR3 protein: CASALIYEQYF. Here the CDR3 DNA reads TGTGCCAGCGCACTAATCTACGAGCAGTACTTC. Drawing the rest from reference TRBV2 and TRBJ2-7, the complete variable domain is EPEVTQTPSHQVTQMGQEVILRCVPISNHLYFYWYRQILGQKVEFLVSFYNNEISEKSEIFDDQFSVERPDGSNFTLKIRSTKLEDSAMYFCASALIYEQYFGPGTRLTVT.

The chain has TRBV4-1 and TRBJ2-7; TRBD1 might be the D (5 bases). TRBJ2-5 matches the DNA end more closely, so the J call is doubtful. The CDR3 consists of 11 residues. The V gene's germline CDR1 is MGHRA and CDR2 YSYEKL. DNA for the CDR3: TGCGCCAGCAGCCAACAGGGGACCCAGTACTTC. Amino acids: CASSQQGTQYF.

The V gene is TRBV7-3, the J gene TRBJ2-7, with TRBD1 identical over 7 bases. Germline values: CDR1 SGHTA, CDR2 FQGTGA. CDR3 size: 13 residues. J gave up 2 bases and V 5 bases, and 3 bases lay outside the gene matches. The CDR3 is CASSPTGAYEQYF. CDR3 sequence (DNA): TGTGCCAGCAGCCCCACAGGGGCCTACGAGCAGTACTTC.

As regards this clone: Different DNA sequences within this sample yield the same CDR3. The chain has TRBV5-1 and TRBJ2-3; D unclear. V lost 10 bases, J lost 0 bases, and 12 bases lay in between. Germline V CDR1 and CDR2: SGHRS, YFSETQ. This CDR3 spans 13 amino acids. CDR3 sequence (DNA): TGCGCCTCGCGTGAGACTAGCACAGATACGCAGTATTTT. It yields the protein CASRETSTDTQYF. Together with reference TRBV5-1 and TRBJ2-3, the CDR3 gives the full variable domain: KAGVTQTPRYLIKTRGQQVTLSCSPISGHRSVSWYQQTPGQGLQFLFEYFSETQRNKGNFPGRFSGRQFSNSRSEMNVSTLELGDSALYLCASRETSTDTQYFGPGTRLTVL.

V gene TRBV30 combines with J gene TRBJ1-6, with D unclear. In germline, CDR1 is GTSNPN, CDR2 SVGIG (reference sequence). Trimming took 2 bases from V and 10 from J, leaving 12 bases between them. The CDR3 loop spans 13 amino acids. In nucleotides, the CDR3 is TGTGCCTGGAGTCTGTTTGAGGGATCACCCCTCCACTTT. Encoded protein: CAWSLFEGSPLHF.

With regard to this clone: A much larger clonotype is one base distant, so this may be a read error. The chain carries TRBV7-8 and TRBJ1-6; tentatively, D is TRBD1 (5 bases). The CDR3 has 14 amino acids. Germline lookup yields CDR1 SGHVS and CDR2 FQNEAQ. Trimming cost V 2 bases and J 4 bases, with 6 bases left between them. CDR3 coding DNA: TGTGCCAGCAGCTTATCAGGGTATAATTCACCCCTCCACTTT. Its translation: CASSLSGYNSPLHF.

The chain couples TRBV7-6 to TRBJ2-3, with D possibly being TRBD1 (5 bases). Germline loops: CDR1 SGHVS, CDR2 FNYEAQ. This CDR3 spans 14 amino acids. Trimming stripped 5 bases from V and 1 base from J, with 10 bases between. The CDR3 is CASSQDRGTDTQYF. The CDR3 region has the DNA TGTGCCAGCAGCCAAGACAGAGGCACAGATACGCAGTATTTT.

V and J are TRBV9 and TRBJ2-7, with a possible D match to TRBD1 (6 bases). The CDR3 is 14 amino acids. Trimming took off 0 bases at V and 6 bases at J, with 13 bases between the two ends. Germline values: CDR1 SGDLS, CDR2 YYNGEE. The CDR3 spells CASSVGDIPSEQYF. In nucleotides, the CDR3 is TGTGCCAGCAGCGTAGGGGACATCCCCTCCGAGCAGTACTTC.

In its sample, this clone was seen once. The V call is TRBV7-9, the J call TRBJ1-1; possibly TRBD1 for D (5 bases). The CDR3 totals 15 residues. Per the germline V gene, CDR1 is SEHNR and CDR2 is FQNEAQ (reference sequence). Trimming stripped 0 bases from V and 4 bases from J, with 12 bases between. CDR3 residues: CASSLAWGVATEAFF. The CDR3 nucleotides read TGTGCCAGCAGCTTAGCGTGGGGGGTGGCCACTGAAGCTTTCTTT.

This clone was counted a single time. The chain is built from TRBV7-8 and TRBJ1-6, with D possibly being TRBD1 (6 bases). V was cut by 4 bases and J by 4 bases, with 11 bases left in between. This CDR3 is 15 amino acids long. The germline V gene has CDR1 SGHVS and CDR2 FQNEAQ. The CDR3 is CASSSGGGYNSPLHF. For the CDR3, the DNA is TGTGCCAGCAGCTCCGGAGGGGGGTATAATTCACCCCTCCACTTT.

This clone is a singleton in its sample. Other nucleotide sequences in the sample specify the same CDR3. This sequence joins TRBV30 and TRBJ1-1; D not certain. V lost 2 bases and J 4 bases, leaving 8 bases between the germline ends. CDR1 is GTSNPN and CDR2 is SVGIG in the germline V gene (reference sequence). The CDR3 has 12 residues. CDR3 protein: CAWSRGGTEAFF. The CDR3, as DNA: TGTGCCTGGAGTCGGGGTGGCACTGAAGCTTTCTTT. Full variable domain (rest looked up from reference TRBV30 and TRBJ1-1): SQTIHQWPATLVQPVGSPLSLECTVEGTSNPNLYWYRQAAGRGLQLLFYSVGIGQISSEVPQNLSASRPQDRQFILSSKKLLLSDSGFYLCAWSRGGTEAFFGQGTRLTVV.

The genes are TRBV12-5 and TRBJ2-7, with D possibly being TRBD1 or TRBD2 (5 bases each). V was clipped by 0 bases and J by 6 bases, with 9 bases between them. Germline V gene sequence: CDR1 LGHNT, CDR2 FRNRAP. The CDR3 runs 13 residues. The CDR3 DNA is TGTGCTAGTGGTTTGGTAGGTGGGGGCGAGCAGTACTTC. Protein sequence: CASGLVGGGEQYF.

J is TRBJ1-5 and V is TRBV6-1, with 7 bases identical to TRBD1. There are 15 residues in the CDR3. Germline V gene sequence: CDR1 MNHNS, CDR2 SASEGT. V lost 6 bases, J lost 7 bases, and 12 bases stayed unmatched. The CDR3 bases are TGTGCCAGCAGGGGGGACAGTCTGATTTTCCAGCCCCAGCATTTT. Its translation is CASRGDSLIFQPQHF.

This sequence joins TRBV6-5 and TRBJ1-2; tentatively, D is TRBD1 (5 bases). CDR1 is MNHEY and CDR2 is SVGAGI in the germline V gene. The CDR3 runs 16 residues. V lost 1 base, J lost 4 bases, and 16 bases lay in between. CDR3 nucleotide sequence: TGTGCCAGCAGTTACTTGATGGGGGGAGGGACCTATGGCTACACCTTC. Protein product: CASSYLMGGGTYGYTF.

This clone occurred a few times. The identical CDR3 is also encoded by other nucleotide sequences in the sample. CDR3 nucleotides: TGTGCCATCAGTGCAGGGACAGGGGATTCACCCCTCCACTTT. This encodes CAISAGTGDSPLHF. The chain recombines TRBV10-3 with TRBJ1-6; TRBD1 matches at 10 bases. With 4 bases clipped from V and 8 bases from J, the junction kept 2 bases outside the gene matches. The CDR3 has 14 amino acids. The germline V gene encodes CDR1 ENHRY and CDR2 SYGVKD.

A note on this clone: Other DNA sequences from this sample encode an identical CDR3 as well. The V gene is TRBV9, the J gene TRBJ1-2, with D possibly TRBD1 on 5 matching bases. The CDR3 totals 13 residues. From germline, CDR1 is SGDLS and CDR2 YYNGEE. The V end lost 0 bases, the J end lost 4 bases, and 7 bases lay between the germline ends. The CDR3 reads CASSVGGGYGYTF. CDR3 sequence (DNA): TGTGCCAGCAGCGTAGGGGGCGGCTATGGCTACACCTTC.